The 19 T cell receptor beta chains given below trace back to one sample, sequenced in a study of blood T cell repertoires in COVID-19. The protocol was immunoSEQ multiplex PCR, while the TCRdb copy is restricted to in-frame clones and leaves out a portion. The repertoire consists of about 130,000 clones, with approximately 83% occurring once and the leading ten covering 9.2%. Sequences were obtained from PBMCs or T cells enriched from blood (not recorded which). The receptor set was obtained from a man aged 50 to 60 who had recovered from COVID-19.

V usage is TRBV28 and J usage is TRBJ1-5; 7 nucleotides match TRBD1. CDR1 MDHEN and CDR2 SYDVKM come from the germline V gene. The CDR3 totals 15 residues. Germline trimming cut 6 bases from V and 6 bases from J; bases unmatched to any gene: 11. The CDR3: CASSQLTGVGQPQHF. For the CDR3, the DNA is TGTGCCAGCAGCCAGCTAACAGGGGTCGGTCAGCCCCAGCATTTT.

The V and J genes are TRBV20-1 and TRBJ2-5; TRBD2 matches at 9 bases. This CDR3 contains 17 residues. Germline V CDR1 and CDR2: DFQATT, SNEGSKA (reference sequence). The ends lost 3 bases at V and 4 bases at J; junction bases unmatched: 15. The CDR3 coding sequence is TGCAGTGCTAGTGCCCGGGGCGGGGGGGCTATAGGAGAGACCCAGTACTTC. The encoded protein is CSASARGGGAIGETQYF.

The CDR3, as DNA: TGTGCCAGCAGTTTAAGGGACATCGGCGGCTACACCTTC. Encoded protein: CASSLRDIGGYTF. The rearrangement joins TRBV28 to TRBJ1-2; D is possibly TRBD1 (6 bases). In germline, CDR1 is MDHEN, CDR2 SYDVKM. Trimming took 2 bases from V and 8 from J, leaving 12 bases between them. This CDR3 region has 13 residues.

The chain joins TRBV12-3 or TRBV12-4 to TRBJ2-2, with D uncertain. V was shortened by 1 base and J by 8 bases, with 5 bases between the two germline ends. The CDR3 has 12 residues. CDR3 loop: CASSLVEGELFF. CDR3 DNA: TGTGCCAGCAGTTTAGTGGAGGGGGAGCTGTTTTTT.

The CDR3 region is CASTGGAANSPLHF. The CDR3 DNA sequence: TGTGCCAGTACCGGGGGGGCAGCTAATTCACCCCTCCACTTT. This rearrangement joins TRBV19 to TRBJ1-6; D possibly corresponds to TRBD1 (6 bases). CDR1 and CDR2 from the germline V gene are LNHDA and SQIVND (reference sequence). V lost 7 bases and J lost 6, with 13 bases in between. The CDR3 contains 14 residues.

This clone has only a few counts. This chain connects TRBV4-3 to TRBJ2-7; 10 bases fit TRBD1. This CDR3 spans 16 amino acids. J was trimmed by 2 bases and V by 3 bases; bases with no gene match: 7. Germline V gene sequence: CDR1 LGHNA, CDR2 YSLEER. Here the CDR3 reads CASSQDGTGVPYEQYF. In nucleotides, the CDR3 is TGCGCCAGCAGCCAGGACGGGACAGGGGTTCCCTACGAGCAGTACTTC.

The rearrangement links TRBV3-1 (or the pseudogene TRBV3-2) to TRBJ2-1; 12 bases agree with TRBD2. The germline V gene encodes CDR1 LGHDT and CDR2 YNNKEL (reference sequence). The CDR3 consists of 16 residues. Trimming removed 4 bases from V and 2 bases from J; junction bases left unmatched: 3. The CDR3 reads CASSRGLAGTYNEQFF. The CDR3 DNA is TGTGCCAGCAGCCGTGGACTAGCGGGGACCTACAATGAGCAGTTCTTC.

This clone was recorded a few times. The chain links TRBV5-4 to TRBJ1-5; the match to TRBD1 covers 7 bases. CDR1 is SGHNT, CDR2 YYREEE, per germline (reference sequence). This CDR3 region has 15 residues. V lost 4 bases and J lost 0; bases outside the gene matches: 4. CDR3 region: CASSAGGSSNQPQHF. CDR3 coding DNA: TGTGCCAGCAGCGCAGGGGGGAGTAGCAATCAGCCCCAGCATTTT.

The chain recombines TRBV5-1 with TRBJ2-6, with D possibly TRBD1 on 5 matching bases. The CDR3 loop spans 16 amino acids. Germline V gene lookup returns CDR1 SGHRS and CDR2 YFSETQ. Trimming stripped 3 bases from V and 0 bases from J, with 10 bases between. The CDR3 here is CASSWRQNSGANVLTF. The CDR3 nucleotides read TGCGCCAGCAGCTGGCGACAGAACTCTGGGGCCAACGTCCTGACTTTC. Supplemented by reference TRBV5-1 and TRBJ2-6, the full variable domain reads KAGVTQTPRYLIKTRGQQVTLSCSPISGHRSVSWYQQTPGQGLQFLFEYFSETQRNKGNFPGRFSGRQFSNSRSEMNVSTLELGDSALYLCASSWRQNSGANVLTFGAGSRLTVL.

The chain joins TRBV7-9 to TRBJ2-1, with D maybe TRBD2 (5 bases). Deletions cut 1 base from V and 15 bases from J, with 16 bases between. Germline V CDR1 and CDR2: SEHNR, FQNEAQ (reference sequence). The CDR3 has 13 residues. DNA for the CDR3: TGTGCCAGCAGCTTAGACTCGGCGAGGGCGGGGTTCTTC. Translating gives CASSLDSARAGFF.

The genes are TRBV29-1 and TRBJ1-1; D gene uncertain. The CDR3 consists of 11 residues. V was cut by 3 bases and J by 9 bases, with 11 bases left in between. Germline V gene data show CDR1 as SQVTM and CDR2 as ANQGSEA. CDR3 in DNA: TGCAGCGTTGATGTGGGCGCCAAAGCTTTCTTT. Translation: CSVDVGAKAFF.

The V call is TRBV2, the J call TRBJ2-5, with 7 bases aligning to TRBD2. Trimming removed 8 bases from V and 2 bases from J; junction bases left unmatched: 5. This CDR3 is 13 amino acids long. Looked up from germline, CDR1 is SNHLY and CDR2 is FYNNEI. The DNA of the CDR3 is TGTGCCAGCTTGCGGGGGAGGCAAGAGACCCAGTACTTC. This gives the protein CASLRGRQETQYF.

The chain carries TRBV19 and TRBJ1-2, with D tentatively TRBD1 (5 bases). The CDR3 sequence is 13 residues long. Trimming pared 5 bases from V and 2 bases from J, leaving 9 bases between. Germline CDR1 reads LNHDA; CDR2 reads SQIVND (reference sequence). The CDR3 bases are TGTGCCAGTAGTTGGGGCGAAAACTATGGCTACACCTTC. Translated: CASSWGENYGYTF.

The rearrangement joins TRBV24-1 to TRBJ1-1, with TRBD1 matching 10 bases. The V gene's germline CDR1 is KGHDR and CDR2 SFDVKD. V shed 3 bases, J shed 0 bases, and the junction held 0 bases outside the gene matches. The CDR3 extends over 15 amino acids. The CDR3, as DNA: TGTGCCACCAGTGATGGGACAGGGGTGAACACTGAAGCTTTCTTT. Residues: CATSDGTGVNTEAFF.

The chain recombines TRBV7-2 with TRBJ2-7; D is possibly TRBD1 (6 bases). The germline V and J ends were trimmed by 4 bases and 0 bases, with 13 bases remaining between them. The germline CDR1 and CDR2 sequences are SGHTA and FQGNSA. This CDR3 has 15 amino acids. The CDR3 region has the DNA TGTGCCAGCAGCTCCTACGGGACATTCTCCTACGAGCAGTACTTC. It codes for CASSSYGTFSYEQYF.

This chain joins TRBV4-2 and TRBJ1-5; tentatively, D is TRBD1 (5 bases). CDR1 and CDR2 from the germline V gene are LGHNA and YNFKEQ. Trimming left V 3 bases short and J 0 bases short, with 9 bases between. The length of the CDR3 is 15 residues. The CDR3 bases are TGTGCCAGCAGCCAGGGGCTCGCTAGCAATCAGCCCCAGCATTTT. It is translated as CASSQGLASNQPQHF.

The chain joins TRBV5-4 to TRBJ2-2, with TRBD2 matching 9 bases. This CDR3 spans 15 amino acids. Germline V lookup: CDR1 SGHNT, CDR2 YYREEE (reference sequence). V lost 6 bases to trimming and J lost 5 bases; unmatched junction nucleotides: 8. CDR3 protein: CASTQAGGLTGELFF. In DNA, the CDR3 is TGTGCCAGCACCCAAGCGGGGGGCCTAACCGGGGAGCTGTTTTTT.

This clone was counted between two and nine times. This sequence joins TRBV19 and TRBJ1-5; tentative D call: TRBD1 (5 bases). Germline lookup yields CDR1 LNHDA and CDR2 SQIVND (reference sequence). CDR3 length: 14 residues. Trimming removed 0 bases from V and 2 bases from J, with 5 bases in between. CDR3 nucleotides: TGTGCCAGTAGTATAGACAGGGGCAATCAGCCCCAGCATTTT. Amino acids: CASSIDRGNQPQHF.

DNA for the CDR3: TGTGCCAGCAGTGAACAGCAATCCAATGAGCAGTTCTTC. Protein sequence: CASSEQQSNEQFF. The chain joins TRBV6-4 to TRBJ2-1; D unresolved. The CDR3 runs to 13 residues. Trimming removed 3 bases at V and 6 bases at J, with 9 bases between. Germline-derived CDR1 and CDR2 are MRHNA and SNTAGT.